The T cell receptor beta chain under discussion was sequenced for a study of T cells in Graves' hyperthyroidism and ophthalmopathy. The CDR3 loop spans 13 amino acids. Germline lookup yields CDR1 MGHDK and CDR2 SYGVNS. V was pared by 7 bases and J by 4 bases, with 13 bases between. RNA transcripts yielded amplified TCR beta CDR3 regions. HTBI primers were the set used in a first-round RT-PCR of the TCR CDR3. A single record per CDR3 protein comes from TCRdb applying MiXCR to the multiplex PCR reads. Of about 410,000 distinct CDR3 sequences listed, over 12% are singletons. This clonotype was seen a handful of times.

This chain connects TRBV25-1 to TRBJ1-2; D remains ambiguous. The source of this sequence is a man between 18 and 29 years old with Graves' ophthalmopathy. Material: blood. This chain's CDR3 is CASTFSPGYGYTF. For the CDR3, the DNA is TGTGCCAGCACCTTCTCCCCTGGCTATGGCTACACCTTC.